This TCR beta chain was observed in a study of T cells after yellow fever vaccination. A single record per CDR3 protein comes from TCRdb applying MiXCR to the 5' RACE reads. The profile shows approximately 96,000 distinct CDR3 sequences, over 8% of them singletons. Trimming took 4 bases from V and 4 from J, leaving 16 bases between them. This CDR3 has 16 residues. Germline V gene lookup returns CDR1 LGHNA and CDR2 YSLEER. Study-level points and caveats: A minor fraction of clonotypes spanned both CD4 and CD8 compartments. Highly abundant clonotypes carried over from the bulk population could end up in FACS-sorted repertoires as contaminants. Although the secondary response was weaker, it peaked faster, at day 5 versus 15. At around 95% for CD4 and approximately 89% for CD8, most primary-vaccination clones showed up again after the booster.

Many counts were recorded for this clonotype. The sequencing here drew on CD8+ T cells not binding an NS4B(214-222) dextramer, sorted from PBMCs, taken more than 13 days after the first yellow fever vaccination. The sequence came from a man between 18 and 35 years old who received the YFV17D yellow fever vaccine. The chain recombines TRBV4-3 with TRBJ1-4, with D maybe TRBD1 (5 bases). CDR3 protein: CASSLRWGRLNEKLFF. For the CDR3, the DNA is TGCGCCAGCAGCCTGAGATGGGGCAGACTTAATGAAAAACTGTTTTTT.